This is a list of T cell receptor beta chains from one sample in a study of beta chain features in type 1 diabetes. Measured with immunoSEQ multiplex PCR; TCRdb has only the in-frame clones, and not every one. The sample lists hundreds of thousands of clones; roughly 16% were seen once. The material sequenced was naive CD4+ T cells from blood. These receptors were collected from a man aged 18 to 30 in good health. The CDR3 runs from the conserved cysteine through the conserved F or W. The D gene is left open where the match is weak. Clone size is not always given. Where it is, it says once, few, many or a class for expanded clones.

CDR3nt: TGCAGCGTTGTACCCGGGACAGGGCGGAACACTGAAGCTTTCTTT
CDR3aa: CSVVPGTGRNTEAFF
d_gene: TRBD1
j_gene: TRBJ1-1
v_gene: TRBV29-1
abundance: NA
len: 15

CDR3nt: TGTGCCAGCAGATTTAGCCGATCAGCCTACGAGCAGTACTTC
CDR3aa: CASRFSRSAYEQYF
d_gene: NA
j_gene: TRBJ2-7
v_gene: TRBV6-5
abundance: few
len: 14

CDR3nt: TGCGCCAGCAGCCGGAACCGGGACAGGGCGAATGAGCAGTTCTTC
CDR3aa: CASSRNRDRANEQFF
d_gene: TRBD1
j_gene: TRBJ2-1
v_gene: TRBV5-1
abundance: few
len: 15

CDR3nt: TGCGCCAGCACACTAGCGGGAGGATCCTACGAGCAGTACTTC
CDR3aa: CASTLAGGSYEQYF
d_gene: TRBD2
j_gene: TRBJ2-7
v_gene: TRBV5-1
abundance: NA
len: 14

CDR3nt: TGTGCCAGCAACCTCAGGACTAGCGGGGGTAAAAATGAGCAGTTCTTC
CDR3aa: CASNLRTSGGKNEQFF
d_gene: TRBD2
j_gene: TRBJ2-1
v_gene: TRBV11-1
abundance: NA
len: 16

CDR3nt: TGTGCCAGCAGCGAAGGGATAGCGGGAGTCGGCACAGATACGCAGTATTTT
CDR3aa: CASSEGIAGVGTDTQYF
d_gene: TRBD2
j_gene: TRBJ2-3
v_gene: TRBV9
abundance: few
len: 17

CDR3nt: TGCGCCAGCAGCCAAGATCGGGGTGGGGGTTTCCTAAACTATGGCTACACCTTC
CDR3aa: CASSQDRGGGFLNYGYTF
d_gene: NA
j_gene: TRBJ1-2
v_gene: TRBV4-3
abundance: NA
len: 18

CDR3nt: TGTGCCAGCAGTTCGGCGCAGGGGGGATCTGGAAACACCATATATTTT
CDR3aa: CASSSAQGGSGNTIYF
d_gene: TRBD1
j_gene: TRBJ1-3
v_gene: TRBV27
abundance: NA
len: 16

CDR3nt: TGCGCCAGCAGCCCAATCGGGACAACCACCGGGGAGCTGTTTTTT
CDR3aa: CASSPIGTTTGELFF
d_gene: NA
j_gene: TRBJ2-2
v_gene: TRBV4-1
abundance: few
len: 15

CDR3nt: TGTGCCATCGTGCAGGGAGGGAACTATGGCTACACCTTC
CDR3aa: CAIVQGGNYGYTF
d_gene: NA
j_gene: TRBJ1-2
v_gene: TRBV10-3
abundance: few
len: 13